This entry lists 8 T cell receptor beta chains sequenced from one sample in a study of PD-1 blockade in mismatch repair-deficient tumors. Sequencing was performed with immunoSEQ multiplex PCR; in TCRdb, only in-frame clones are kept and a portion is missing. The profile covers 60,000 to 65,000 clones, with 88% appearing a single time and approximately 14% taken by the ten largest. The material sequenced was peripheral blood, taken 52 weeks after starting pembrolizumab. All receptors come from an adult with mismatch repair-deficient cancer.

The chain recombines TRBV6-5 with TRBJ2-3, with TRBD2 as a possible D gene (5 bases). V dropped 9 bases and J dropped 4 bases, with 8 bases sitting between them. The CDR3 is 11 amino acids. Germline V gene data show CDR1 as MNHEY and CDR2 as SVGAGI. The CDR3 reads CARVRADTQYF. CDR3 nucleotides: TGTGCCAGAGTGAGGGCAGATACGCAGTATTTT.

The rearrangement joins TRBV7-9 to TRBJ2-5; D ambiguous. Trimming took off 5 bases at V and 0 bases at J, with 13 bases between the two ends. Germline CDR1 is SEHNR and CDR2 is FQNEAQ (reference sequence). The CDR3 spans 15 residues. The CDR3 region is CASSNTRRNQETQYF. In nucleotides, the CDR3 is TGTGCCAGCAGCAACACTCGCAGAAACCAAGAGACCCAGTACTTC.

The chain couples TRBV27 to TRBJ1-5; D call uncertain. This CDR3 region has 15 residues. Trimming removed 6 bases at V and 3 bases at J, with 15 bases between. Germline assignment: CDR1 MNHEY and CDR2 SMNVEV (reference sequence). CDR3 protein: CASRMDVGNNQPQHF. The CDR3 nucleotides read TGTGCCAGCAGGATGGATGTGGGAAACAATCAGCCCCAGCATTTT.

J is TRBJ1-5 and V is TRBV11-3, with D uncertain. Germline CDR1 SGHNT, CDR2 YENEEA. This CDR3 is built from 16 residues. The V and J ends lost 6 bases and 1 base respectively, with 16 bases between them. The CDR3 nucleotides are TGTGCCAGCAGTTCCGGGAGACCTATAAGCAATCAGCCCCAGCATTTT. Translating it yields CASSSGRPISNQPQHF.

This chain uses TRBV30 with TRBJ1-2, with 11 bases matching TRBD1. The CDR3 loop spans 11 amino acids. Germline-derived CDR1 and CDR2 are GTSNPN and SVGIG (reference sequence). Losses at the gene ends were 8 bases for V and 6 bases for J; bases not matched to a gene: 2. CDR3 nucleotides: TGTGCCGGGGACAGGGGGGATGGCTACACCTTC. Protein: CAGDRGDGYTF.

This clone was counted only a few times. The chain joins TRBV28 to TRBJ1-5; D unresolved. The CDR3 extends over 13 amino acids. V lost 2 bases and J 7 bases, leaving 9 bases between the germline ends. Germline V CDR1 and CDR2: MDHEN, SYDVKM. As DNA, the CDR3 is TGTGCCAGCAGTTTAGGTGCGGACCAGCCCCAGCATTTT. Translated, it gives CASSLGADQPQHF.

The rearrangement joins TRBV5-6 to TRBJ2-7; 8 bases fit TRBD1. J lost 3 bases, V lost 4 bases, and 9 bases had no gene match. CDR1 is SGHDT and CDR2 is YYEEEE in the germline V gene. CDR3 length: 15 amino acids. CDR3 region: CASSPARTGNYEQYF. The CDR3 region has the DNA TGTGCCAGCAGCCCCGCGCGGACAGGGAACTACGAGCAGTACTTC.

The chain links TRBV27 to TRBJ2-1, with a possible D match to TRBD2 (6 bases). CDR1 is MNHEY, CDR2 SMNVEV, per germline (reference sequence). CDR3 size: 15 residues. The ends were cut back, 5 bases at V and 3 bases at J, with 14 bases in the middle. CDR3 region: CASSPPGESYNEQFF. The CDR3 DNA follows: TGTGCCAGCAGTCCTCCGGGGGAGAGCTACAATGAGCAGTTCTTC.